Presented here are 11 T cell receptor beta chains from one specimen sequenced in a study of neurological immune-mediated disorders. TCRdb re-called the 5' RACE reads through MiXCR, storing one row per CDR3 protein. The table lists under 60,000 distinct CDR3 sequences, 16% of them singletons. Sequenced sample: PBMCs. The receptors shown here come from a man in his sixties in good health.

Many counts were recorded for this clonotype. The chain is built from TRBV5-1 and TRBJ2-7; D is unresolved. Germline lookup yields CDR1 SGHRS and CDR2 YFSETQ. The CDR3 is 13 amino acids. V dropped 2 bases and J dropped 3 bases, with 9 bases sitting between them. The CDR3 loop is CASSFNLRYEQYF. DNA of the CDR3: TGCGCCAGCAGCTTTAACCTACGCTACGAGCAGTACTTC.

At least ten counts were recorded for this clonotype. This chain joins TRBV7-2 and TRBJ2-7, with 15 bases lining up with TRBD2. V shed 1 base and J 4 bases; nucleotides not matched to a gene: 2. Germline V CDR1 and CDR2: SGHTA, FQGNSA. The CDR3 sequence is 16 residues long. CDR3 bases: TGTGCCAGCAGCTTAGAGGGGACTAGCGGGGGGTACGAGCAGTACTTC. Encoded protein: CASSLEGTSGGYEQYF.

Remarks on this clonotype: This sequence may be a read error, since a much larger clone differs from it by one base. The chain employs TRBV29-1 and TRBJ1-2; 7 bases map to TRBD1. Per germline, CDR1 SQVTM and CDR2 ANQGSEA. This CDR3 spans 13 amino acids. With V trimmed by 4 bases and J by 7 bases, 9 bases remained unmatched. CDR3 loop: CSVGGGGQGGYTF. In nucleotides, the CDR3 is TGCAGCGTTGGTGGAGGGGGCCAAGGTGGCTACACCTTC.

Note on this clonotype: A junction boundary mismatches the germline segment, possibly from a read error. The genes are TRBV9 and TRBJ1-1; no clear D gene. CDR1 is SGDLS, CDR2 YYNGEE, per germline. This CDR3 has 15 residues. CDR3 nucleotides: TGTGTCAGCAACCCCCGTGACCGCGATAGCACTGAAGCTTTCTTT. The encoded protein is CVSNPRDRDSTEAFF.

This clonotype was found many times. As DNA, the CDR3 is TGTGCCAGCAGCCCCCCATTAGCGGACCTTAATGAGCAGTTCTTC. This sequence encodes CASSPPLADLNEQFF. V is TRBV13 and J is TRBJ2-1, with D possibly TRBD2 on 6 matching bases. The V end was cut by 5 bases, the J end by 7 bases, with 18 bases between. There are 15 residues in the CDR3. Germline V gives CDR1 PRHDT, CDR2 FYEKMQ (reference sequence).

This clonotype was found once. This chain connects TRBV7-2 to TRBJ2-7; TRBD1 aligns across 8 bases. The junction had 1 base not matched to a gene; V was cut back by 3 bases and J by 3 bases. CDR1 is SGHTA, CDR2 FQGNSA, per germline. This CDR3 contains 13 residues. Here the CDR3 reads CASSFDRGYEQYF. The CDR3 nucleotides are TGTGCCAGCAGCTTTGACAGGGGCTACGAGCAGTACTTC.

As for this clonotype: Possible read error: a much larger clone is one base away. The chain employs TRBV4-1 and TRBJ2-1; possibly TRBD1 for D (5 bases). The ends were cut back, 0 bases at V and 8 bases at J, with 8 bases in the middle. Germline CDR1 and CDR2: MGHRA and YSYEKL. The CDR3 has 13 amino acids. CDR3 sequence: CASSQESRDEQFF. DNA of the CDR3: TGCGCCAGCAGCCAAGAGAGCAGGGATGAGCAGTTCTTC.

This clonotype appeared many times. CDR3 protein: CASSLPGTSGEQYF. The CDR3 DNA reads as TGTGCCAGCAGCCTTCCCGGGACTAGCGGGGAGCAGTACTTC. This sequence joins TRBV5-5 and TRBJ2-7; TRBD2 aligns across 12 bases. The junction had 6 bases not matched to a gene; V was cut back by 4 bases and J by 7 bases. Germline lookup yields CDR1 SGHKS and CDR2 YYEKEE (reference sequence). The CDR3 length is 14 residues.

This chain uses TRBV7-6 with TRBJ1-4, with D possibly matching TRBD1 (6 bases). Trimming left V 2 bases short and J 0 bases short, with 22 bases between. The V gene's germline CDR1 is SGHVS and CDR2 FNYEAQ. The CDR3 has 20 amino acids. CDR3 sequence: CASSLRVSRDMGSTNEKLFF. The CDR3 nucleotides read TGTGCCAGCAGCTTACGGGTTTCCCGGGACATGGGCTCAACTAATGAAAAACTGTTTTTT.

This clonotype was seen ten or more times. The chain uses TRBV20-1 and TRBJ2-3; 10 nucleotides match TRBD2. The V gene end was trimmed by 1 base and the J gene end by 3 bases; junction bases not matched to a gene: 10. The CDR3 loop spans 17 amino acids. CDR1 is DFQATT, CDR2 SNEGSKA, per germline (reference sequence). The CDR3 region has the DNA TGCAGTGCTAGAGGCATTAAGTCTAGCGGGAGAACAGATACGCAGTATTTT. Residues: CSARGIKSSGRTDTQYF.

This chain connects TRBV18 to TRBJ1-5, with 7 bases fitting TRBD1. V lost 4 bases and J lost 4; bases outside the gene matches: 4. Germline CDR1 and CDR2: KGHSH and LQKENI. This CDR3 region has 14 residues. CDR3: CASSRQGLNQPQHF. DNA for the CDR3: TGTGCCAGCTCACGACAGGGTTTGAATCAGCCCCAGCATTTT.